Sequencing of this TCR beta chain was carried out in a study of spatial heterogeneity in lung cancer. About the study: Those follow-up PBMC samples that were available underwent sequencing, at a median interval of approximately two years following resection. The count of detected beta-chain sequences consistently exceeded that of alpha-chain sequences.

Documented time point: blood at routine non-recurrence follow-up after resection. Tumor, nontumor lung or frozen PBMC supplied whole RNA that was sequenced unsorted. Every individual TCR cDNA molecule carried its own unique molecular identifier, which allowed correction of PCR and sequencing errors. TCRdb re-analysed the 5' RACE reads in MiXCR, keeping a single row per CDR3 protein. The table records about 36,000 distinct CDR3 sequences, over 6.5% of them present only once. This clonotype showed up just a few times. The TCR comes from a male donor with early-stage non-small cell lung cancer. Sequencing used PBMCs, obtained at follow-up.

CDR3 amino acids: CASEVSGYSNQPQHF. In DNA, the CDR3 is TGTGCCAGTGAGGTATCGGGATATAGCAATCAGCCCCAGCATTTT. The chain carries TRBV2 and TRBJ1-5; no clear D gene. V was pared by 9 bases and J by 0 bases, with 15 bases between. The CDR3 contains 15 residues. Germline CDR1 is SNHLY and CDR2 is FYNNEI. Based on the CDR3 plus reference TRBV2 and TRBJ1-5, the full variable domain is EPEVTQTPSHQVTQMGQEVILRCVPISNHLYFYWYRQILGQKVEFLVSFYNNEISEKSEIFDDQFSVERPDGSNFTLKIRSTKLEDSAMYFCASEVSGYSNQPQHFGDGTRLSIL.